This T cell receptor beta chain derives from a study of shared clonotypes between healthy human individuals (dated by TCRdb to the early 2020s). Background on the whole study: A couple of women and three men aged 18 to 49 years were included in the cohort. To increase sequencing depth and limit assay-specific biases, different laboratories used diverse techniques to prepare libraries and sequence TCR repertoires. Per donor, leukapheresis produced somewhere between about 0.85 and 10 billion PBMCs. To estimate repertoire size and how much clonotype sharing occurs between individuals, the study deeply sequenced the blood TCR repertoires of several healthy adults. Per donor, three plates each were used for CD4 naive and CD4 memory, two for CD8 naive, and one for CD8 memory. On the study overall, not on this receptor specifically: Roughly 5.2% of naive CD4, around 3.5% of naive CD8, 2.3% of memory CD4, and less than 0.45% of memory CD8 clonotypes were shared across several donors. Compared with non-shared clonotypes, the clonotypes found in all four sorted-subset donors had higher generation probabilities. Pairwise subsampling led to the expectation that sequencing depth would affect the degree of clonotype sharing among donors. Rarefaction of sorted-subset datasets indicated incomplete sequencing despite the large sequencing depth. Sampling was limited to blood, and TCR repertoires in tissue likely differ from TCR repertoires in blood. Because the study included only a small number of donors, the genetic and exposure-history diversity represented was limited. Naive subsets generally had larger estimated clonotype richness than memory subsets.

For the CD8 naive samples, CD45RO-negative cells were positively selected for CCR7, yielding a CD45RA+CCR7+ population from which TemRA cells were excluded. Healthy HIV-negative adults with no recently reported acute infections or vaccinations were included as donors. Only Caucasian adults living in Nashville, Tennessee, USA were represented among the donors. Blood was collected by leukapheresis, and PBMCs were isolated by Ficoll-Histopaque density gradient centrifugation and then cryopreserved in liquid nitrogen vapor phase. Analytical flow cytometry was used to check the purity and quantity of each magnetically sorted T cell population. Genomic DNA was isolated from each sorted fraction and quantified by UV absorbance on a Nanodrop 2000c. At the junction V is shortened by 4 bases and J by 2 bases, with 19 bases in between. The CDR3 spans 16 residues, from the cysteine through the phenylalanine. Of the read, only the CDR3 DNA is kept; its 48 bases are in frame from base 1. From a lookup of the germline V gene, CDR1 and CDR2 are SGHRS and YFSETQ.

Notes on this clone: The clone's antigen remains unknown. No quality values exist for individual bases; no much larger clone is one base distant.

TCR CDR3 regions were amplified from genomic DNA by multiplex PCR using the deep immunoSEQ assay. Genomic DNA extracted from each cell subset was distributed evenly over all wells of several immunoSEQ 96-well plates, and each plate served as one replicate. For sorted subsets, each replicate PCR was loaded with roughly 190 ng genomic DNA, equivalent to about 33,000 T cell genomes. Purified libraries were measured with a Qubit 3.0 fluorometer, size-checked on a Bioanalyzer 2100, and measured again with the KAPA Library Quantification kit. A separate single-read 150-cycle Illumina NextSeq 550 flow cell was used to sequence each immunoSEQ 96-well plate. In the paper's pipeline: Because the immunoSEQ output included only junctional sequences and no quality scores, the filtering could not be the same as the filtering used for full-length reads. To assign V/J genes and CDR3, sequences were annotated against IMGT germline references using PyIR, a Python wrapper for IgBLAST v1.9. Any read was removed if the V/J assignment was weak (E-value above 1e-6), the CDR3 was missing, or the read contained stop codons, out-of-frame junctions, or ambiguous translated residues. A V3J clonotype was defined by an identical inferred V gene, J gene, and CDR3 amino acid sequence. To compute the percentage overlap between repertoires, the number of shared unique clonotypes was divided by the size of the smaller repertoire. RTK rarefaction, the Chao1 estimator, and Recon v2.1 estimates of unobserved clonotypes were used to assess repertoire richness. OLGA was used to compute generation probabilities for all TCRbeta clonotypes that the gDNA method yielded from a handful of donors. This immuneACCESS table, as held by TCRdb, lists in-frame sequences with V and J called but not all clones. Of the missing ones, under half trace to an unresolved V gene in checked studies; the others have no known cause. V and J calls and clone size are copied from that table; D and trimming were computed from the DNA. Across this sample there are about 1,900,000 clones, with approximately 94% seen only once. The ten largest clones capture more than 0.95% of the sample.

Material: naive CD8+ T cells sorted from blood. Reading the label with the study, this specimen's cell subset or site is: CD45RA+CCR7+. The chain is made from TRBV5-1 and TRBJ2-7, and TRBD2 may be the D gene, going by 5 matching bases. The receptor comes from a man in his late teens or twenties in good health. The CDR3 reads CASSRTLDAATYEQYF. The DNA is TGCGCCAGCAGCCGGACTTTGGACGCAGCAACCTACGAGCAGTACTTC.